These T cell receptor beta chains were read from a single sample in a study of blood T cell repertoires in COVID-19. Produced via immunoSEQ multiplex PCR; TCRdb's table is partial and in-frame only. This repertoire shows approximately 450,000 clones, around 90% found once; its top ten account for roughly 1.9%. Sequences were obtained from PBMCs or T cells enriched from blood (not recorded which). These receptor sequences come from a woman aged 18-29 years with acute COVID-19. CDR3s include the opening cysteine and the closing phenylalanine or tryptophan. D genes are given only for firm matches. Not all rows give a size; the values are once, few, many and, for expanded clones, a class.

D | size | J | V | DNA | CDR3
TRBD2 | NA | TRBJ2-7 | TRBV7-6 | TGTGCCAGCAGCTCCCTCGCGGGAGCTCTTGAGCAGTACTTC | CASSSLAGALEQYF
NA | NA | TRBJ2-7 | TRBV7-2 | TGTGCCAGCAGCTTAACCGGGACATCATACGAGCAGTACTTC | CASSLTGTSYEQYF
NA | NA | TRBJ1-5 | TRBV7-2 | TGTGCCAGCAGCTTAGTGCAGGGGTCGGGCAATCAGCCCCAGCATTTT | CASSLVQGSGNQPQHF
TRBD1 | NA | TRBJ1-1 | TRBV3-1/TRBV3-2 | TGTGCCAGCAGCCAAGGGACAGGGGCAGACACTGAAGCTTTCTTT | CASSQGTGADTEAFF
NA | NA | TRBJ2-1 | TRBV20-1 | TGCAGTGCTCCGAAAGAGAATGAGCAGTTCTTC | CSAPKENEQFF
NA | once | TRBJ2-7 | TRBV27 | TGTGCCAGCAGTTCCCCTTTCTACGAGCAGTACTTC | CASSSPFYEQYF
NA | NA | TRBJ2-7 | TRBV3-1/TRBV3-2 | TGTGCCAGCAGCCAAGCGCGGGATAGAGGGAAGCAGTACTTC | CASSQARDRGKQYF
NA | few | TRBJ1-3 | TRBV25-1 | TGTGCCAGCAGTGAATTGATTCGGGGGGCGGCTGGAAACACCATATATTTT | CASSELIRGAAGNTIYF
NA | NA | TRBJ1-6 | TRBV28 | TGTGCCAGCAGTTGGGCCACAACCAATTCACCCCTCCACTTT | CASSWATTNSPLHF
NA | NA | TRBJ2-3 | TRBV2 | TGTGCCAGCAGTCCTCGTACTAGACTGGGAACAGATACGCAGTATTTT | CASSPRTRLGTDTQYF
NA | NA | TRBJ2-5 | TRBV18 | TGTGCCAGCTCACCACCAGGGGCGGAAGAGACCCAGTACTTC | CASSPPGAEETQYF
NA | NA | TRBJ1-2 | TRBV6-5 | TGTGCCAGCAGCGAGTCTCCCCCATCCTATGGCTACACCTTC | CASSESPPSYGYTF
NA | once | TRBJ1-2 | TRBV7-9 | TGTGCCAGCAGCCGAAACAACCCGGGGGGACTGAACTATGGCTACACCTTC | CASSRNNPGGLNYGYTF
TRBD2 | NA | TRBJ2-3 | TRBV10-1 | TGCGCCAGCAGTGTGGGACTAAACACAGATACGCAGTATTTT | CASSVGLNTDTQYF
TRBD2 | NA | TRBJ2-7 | TRBV27 | TGTGCCAGCAGCGTAAGCGGGAGGGCGTACGAGCAGTACTTC | CASSVSGRAYEQYF
TRBD1 | NA | TRBJ1-6 | TRBV27 | TGTGCCAGCAGTTTAACGAGCGGGACAGGGGTGAAAAGGTCCTATAATTCACCCCTCCACTTT | CASSLTSGTGVKRSYNSPLHF
NA | NA | TRBJ1-5 | TRBV12-3/TRBV12-4 | TGTGCCAGCAGTTTAGACGGTAATCAGCCCCAGCATTTT | CASSLDGNQPQHF
TRBD1 | NA | TRBJ1-4 | TRBV28 | TGTGCCAGCAGTTTCTCGGACAGGGGAGGGGCCGACAATGAAAAACTGTTTTTT | CASSFSDRGGADNEKLFF
TRBD1 | NA | TRBJ1-5 | TRBV28 | TGTGCCAGCAGTCCTCCAGGGGGCTATCAGCCCCAGCATTTT | CASSPPGGYQPQHF
TRBD1 | NA | TRBJ1-2 | TRBV28 | TGTGCCAGCAGTCCGGACAGGGGGTCCTATGGCTACACCTTC | CASSPDRGSYGYTF
TRBD2 | NA | TRBJ2-1 | TRBV5-1 | TGCGCCAGCAGCTTTGCGCGGGGGGGCCACAATGAGCAGTTCTTC | CASSFARGGHNEQFF
NA | NA | TRBJ1-5 | TRBV7-2 | TGTGCCAGCAGCTTGGGGCTAGGCAATCAGCCCCAGCATTTT | CASSLGLGNQPQHF
NA | NA | TRBJ2-1 | TRBV12-3/TRBV12-4 | TGTGCCAGCAGTAAATACAGGGTAAATGAGCAGTTCTTC | CASSKYRVNEQFF
TRBD1 | NA | TRBJ1-5 | TRBV15 | TGTGCCACCAGCAGAGATCAGGGGGGCCGCGGGGATCAGCCCCAGCATTTT | CATSRDQGGRGDQPQHF
TRBD1 | NA | TRBJ1-1 | TRBV9 | TGTGCCAGCAGCCCCAGACAGGGTAACACTGAAGCTTTCTTT | CASSPRQGNTEAFF
NA | few | TRBJ1-6 | TRBV6-5 | TGTGCCAGCACAAAGATCTCACTTAATTCACCCCTCCACTTT | CASTKISLNSPLHF